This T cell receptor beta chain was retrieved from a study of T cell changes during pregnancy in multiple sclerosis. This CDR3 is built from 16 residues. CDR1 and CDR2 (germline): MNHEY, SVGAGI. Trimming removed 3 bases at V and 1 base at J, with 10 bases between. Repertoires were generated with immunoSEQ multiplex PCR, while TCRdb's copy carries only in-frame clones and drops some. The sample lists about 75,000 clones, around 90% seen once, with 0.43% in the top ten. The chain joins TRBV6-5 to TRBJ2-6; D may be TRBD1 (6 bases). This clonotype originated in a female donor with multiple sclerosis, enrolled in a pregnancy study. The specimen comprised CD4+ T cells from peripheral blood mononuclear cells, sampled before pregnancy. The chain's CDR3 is CASSYVQGSGANVLTF. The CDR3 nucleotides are TGTGCCAGCAGTTATGTACAGGGTTCTGGGGCCAACGTCCTGACTTTC.